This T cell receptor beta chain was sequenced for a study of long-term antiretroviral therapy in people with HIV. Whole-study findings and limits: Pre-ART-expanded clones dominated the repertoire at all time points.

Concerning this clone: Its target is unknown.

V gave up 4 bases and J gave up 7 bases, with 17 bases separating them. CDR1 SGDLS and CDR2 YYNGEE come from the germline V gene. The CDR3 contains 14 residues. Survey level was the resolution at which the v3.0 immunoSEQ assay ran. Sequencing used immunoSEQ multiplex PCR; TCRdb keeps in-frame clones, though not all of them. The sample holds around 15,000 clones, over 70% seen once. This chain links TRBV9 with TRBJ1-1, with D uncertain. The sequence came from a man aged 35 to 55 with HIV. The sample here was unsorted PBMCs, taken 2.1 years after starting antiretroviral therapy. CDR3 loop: CASSPADGLVEAFF. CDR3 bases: TGTGCCAGCAGCCCAGCGGACGGATTGGTTGAAGCTTTCTTT.